This passage covers 26 T cell receptor beta chains from one sample sequenced in a study of long-term antiretroviral therapy in people with HIV. Version v3.0 of the immunoSEQ assay ran at survey level. TCRdb's copy holds only in-frame clones and misses some; the assay was immunoSEQ multiplex PCR. This sample has approximately 22,000 clones; more than 65% occur once, and the top ten carry approximately 2.5%. The sample here was unsorted PBMCs, taken 3 years after starting antiretroviral therapy. These receptors were collected from a man between 50 and 59 years old with HIV.

This rearrangement joins TRBV15 to TRBJ2-7; D may be TRBD1 (6 bases). CDR3 size: 14 residues. CDR1 is LNHNV and CDR2 is YYDKDF in the germline V gene (reference sequence). V lost 3 bases and J lost 3, with 12 bases in between. In nucleotides, the CDR3 is TGTGCCACCAGCAGCCCCAGGGGCAGCTACGAGCAGTACTTC. It translates to CATSSPRGSYEQYF.

The sample holds a few counts of this clone. The chain employs TRBV20-1 and TRBJ2-7; unclear D gene. The CDR3 consists of 10 residues. Germline lookup yields CDR1 DFQATT and CDR2 SNEGSKA (reference sequence). V lost 6 bases, J lost 7 bases, and 10 bases lay in between. The CDR3 nucleotides are TGCAGTGCCGCGGACCCTGAGCAGTACTTC. This translates into CSAADPEQYF.

This clone showed up just a few times. The V and J genes are TRBV14 and TRBJ2-4, with D possibly TRBD2 on 7 matching bases. Looked up from germline, CDR1 is SGHDN and CDR2 is FVKESK. The CDR3 runs to 21 residues. Trimming cost V 4 bases and J 1 base, with 29 bases left between them. CDR3 in amino acids: CASSLGGLGAPPKYAKNIQYF. The CDR3 coding sequence is TGTGCCAGCAGCCTGGGAGGGTTGGGGGCCCCTCCGAAATATGCCAAAAACATTCAGTACTTC.

This chain connects TRBV28 to TRBJ2-7; 7 nucleotides line up with TRBD1. V lost 6 bases, J lost 4 bases, and 18 bases stayed unmatched. From germline, CDR1 is MDHEN and CDR2 SYDVKM. CDR3 length: 17 amino acids. This CDR3 is CASSPRQGLSGDYEQYF. DNA for the CDR3: TGTGCCAGCAGCCCCAGACAGGGATTGAGTGGCGATTACGAGCAGTACTTC.

V usage is TRBV4-3 and J usage is TRBJ1-3; D is ambiguous. From germline, CDR1 is LGHNA and CDR2 YSLEER. The ends were cut back, 4 bases at V and 2 bases at J, with 15 bases in the middle. This CDR3 has 16 amino acids. The CDR3 nucleotides read TGCGCCAGCAGCCTATCCTTGACAATAACTGGAAACACCATATATTTT. It yields the protein CASSLSLTITGNTIYF.

The chain is built from TRBV6-1 and TRBJ1-2; D remains unclear. The CDR3 loop spans 14 amino acids. Germline lookup yields CDR1 MNHNS and CDR2 SASEGT. The V gene lost 2 bases and the J gene lost 4 bases, with 11 bases spanning the gap. The CDR3 here is CASSELEESYGYTF. In DNA form, the CDR3 reads TGTGCCAGCAGTGAACTTGAGGAGAGCTATGGCTACACCTTC.

V gene TRBV11-2 combines with J gene TRBJ1-2; TRBD1 is a possible D gene (6 bases). The CDR3 runs to 13 residues. CDR1 and CDR2 (germline): SGHAT, FQNNGV. V dropped 3 bases and J dropped 7 bases, with 12 bases sitting between them. The chain's CDR3 is CASSFLGAGGYTF. DNA of the CDR3: TGTGCCAGCAGCTTCTTGGGGGCGGGTGGCTACACCTTC.

The V call is TRBV7-2, the J call TRBJ2-5; no clear D gene. Germline values: CDR1 SGHTA, CDR2 FQGNSA. This CDR3 has 13 amino acids. V was cut by 4 bases and J by 3 bases, with 9 bases left in between. CDR3 sequence (DNA): TGTGCCAGCAGCTCCCCGAGCAAAGAGACCCAGTACTTC. It translates to CASSSPSKETQYF.

The V gene is TRBV11-2, the J gene TRBJ2-5; 7 nucleotides agree with TRBD2. V was clipped by 5 bases and J by 0 bases; unmatched bases: 6. Germline-derived CDR1 and CDR2 are SGHAT and FQNNGV. There are 15 residues in the CDR3. The CDR3 spells CASSPGRGYQETQYF. The CDR3 DNA reads as TGTGCCAGCAGCCCAGGGCGGGGGTACCAAGAGACCCAGTACTTC.

The J gene is TRBJ2-7, the V gene TRBV25-1; D may correspond to TRBD1 or TRBD2 (5 bases each). Deletions cut 2 bases from V and 5 bases from J, with 10 bases between. CDR3 size: 13 residues. Germline V lookup: CDR1 MGHDK, CDR2 SYGVNS. As DNA, the CDR3 is TGTGCCAGCAGTGAACCGGGGCTCGACGAGCAGTACTTC. The encoded protein is CASSEPGLDEQYF.

The chain has TRBV7-2 and TRBJ1-1; D gene uncertain. CDR1 is SGHTA and CDR2 is FQGNSA in the germline V gene. The CDR3 is made up of 14 amino acids. The V gene lost 3 bases and the J gene lost 8 bases, with 16 bases spanning the gap. The CDR3 DNA reads TGTGCCAGCAGCTTGGATGACTGGACTGCAGAAGCTTTCTTT. This encodes CASSLDDWTAEAFF.

This chain joins TRBV6-4 and TRBJ2-2; 8 nucleotides match TRBD2. The V gene's germline CDR1 is MRHNA and CDR2 SNTAGT. The trim removed 4 bases at V and 6 bases at J, leaving 10 bases unmatched. This CDR3 contains 16 residues. CDR3 sequence reads: CASSVTGGFSAGELFF. The CDR3 coding sequence is TGTGCCAGCAGTGTCACGGGAGGGTTCTCCGCCGGGGAGCTGTTTTTT.

This clone was recorded once. The V call is TRBV7-9, the J call TRBJ2-2, with 10 bases aligning to TRBD1. CDR3 length: 16 residues. Germline V gene lookup returns CDR1 SEHNR and CDR2 FQNEAQ (reference sequence). Losses at the gene ends were 6 bases for V and 1 base for J; bases not matched to a gene: 5. The CDR3 spells CASSPGDRGNTGELFF. DNA for the CDR3: TGTGCCAGCAGTCCGGGGGACAGGGGGAACACCGGGGAGCTGTTTTTT.

V usage is TRBV4-1 and J usage is TRBJ1-2; TRBD1 aligns across 7 bases. V trimming: 4 bases; J trimming: 4 bases; junction bases outside the gene matches: 9. Per germline, CDR1 MGHRA and CDR2 YSYEKL. The CDR3 is 15 amino acids. Written as DNA, the CDR3 is TGCGCCAGCAGCCGAGCAGGAGGGGGCGTCTATGGCTACACCTTC. Protein product: CASSRAGGGVYGYTF.

J is TRBJ1-3 and V is TRBV6-5; unclear D gene. V was cut by 3 bases and J by 7 bases, with 13 bases left in between. The CDR3 covers 14 residues. Germline CDR1 and CDR2: MNHEY and SVGAGI. The CDR3 DNA reads as TGTGCCAGCAGTTATTCGGACGGTCAGAACACCATATATTTT. Its protein is CASSYSDGQNTIYF.

This chain joins TRBV6-5 and TRBJ2-7; 7 nucleotides match TRBD1. The CDR3 length is 14 residues. Germline V gene data show CDR1 as MNHEY and CDR2 as SVGAGI. Trimming took 7 bases from V and 6 from J; bases not matched to a gene: 12. The DNA for the CDR3 is TGTGCCAGCACCCGGGACAGCTCAAATGCCGAGCAGTACTTC. Translated, it gives CASTRDSSNAEQYF.

The chain links TRBV4-3 to TRBJ2-7, with D unclear. The V and J ends lost 5 bases and 0 bases respectively, with 11 bases between them. CDR3 size: 14 residues. CDR1 and CDR2 from the germline V gene are LGHNA and YSLEER. CDR3 nucleotides: TGCGCCAGCAGCGAATCTACAGCCTCCTACGAGCAGTACTTC. Its protein is CASSESTASYEQYF.

The chain joins TRBV5-4 to TRBJ2-2; maybe TRBD1 (6 bases). The ends were cut back, 1 base at V and 1 base at J, with 11 bases in the middle. The CDR3 is 16 amino acids. Germline CDR1 and CDR2: SGHNT and YYREEE (reference sequence). The CDR3 is CASSLWSQGNTGELFF. The CDR3 DNA sequence: TGTGCCAGCAGCTTGTGGTCACAGGGGAACACCGGGGAGCTGTTTTTT. Using reference TRBV5-4 and TRBJ2-2 for the parts outside the CDR3, the full variable domain is ETGVTQSPTHLIKTRGQQVTLRCSSQSGHNTVSWYQQALGQGPQFIFQYYREEENGRGNFPPRFSGLQFPNYSSELNVNALELDDSALYLCASSLWSQGNTGELFFGEGSRLTVL.

The V gene is TRBV20-1, the J gene TRBJ2-2; D is undetermined. Germline V gives CDR1 DFQATT, CDR2 SNEGSKA (reference sequence). Trimming left V 6 bases short and J 7 bases short, with 9 bases between. The CDR3 has 11 residues. The CDR3 is CSANGGGELFF. The DNA for the CDR3 is TGCAGTGCAAACGGCGGCGGGGAGCTGTTTTTT.

The chain combines TRBV6-5 with TRBJ2-7, with unresolved D. This CDR3 has 15 amino acids. Trimming removed 2 bases at V and 0 bases at J, with 11 bases between. Germline CDR1 reads MNHEY; CDR2 reads SVGAGI. CDR3 in DNA: TGTGCCAGCAGTTACCTTCCCTCCAACTCCTACGAGCAGTACTTC. Translating it yields CASSYLPSNSYEQYF.

This chain joins TRBV4-1 and TRBJ2-7; 8 bases fit TRBD1. With 5 bases clipped from V and 1 base from J, the junction kept 7 bases outside the gene matches. The CDR3 sequence is 15 residues long. Germline values: CDR1 MGHRA, CDR2 YSYEKL. The CDR3: CASSSTGVGSYEQYF. The CDR3 bases are TGCGCCAGCAGCTCGACAGGGGTTGGATCCTACGAGCAGTACTTC.

The rearrangement joins TRBV11-2 to TRBJ1-3; D not certain. The CDR3 has 15 amino acids. The V gene lost 0 bases and the J gene lost 0 bases, with 6 bases spanning the gap. Germline V gene lookup returns CDR1 SGHAT and CDR2 FQNNGV. CDR3 amino acids: CASSLDNGSGNTIYF. The DNA of the CDR3 is TGTGCCAGCAGCTTAGATAACGGCTCTGGAAACACCATATATTTT.

This chain joins TRBV28 and TRBJ2-3; possible D gene TRBD2, 7 bases. V was trimmed by 3 bases and J by 12 bases, leaving 13 bases between them. CDR3 size: 12 residues. In germline, CDR1 is MDHEN, CDR2 SYDVKM. CDR3 residues: CASSFPGGPQYF. CDR3 DNA: TGTGCCAGCAGTTTCCCCGGGGGGCCACAGTATTTT.

The J gene is TRBJ2-1, the V gene TRBV15, with no clear D. The V end lost 0 bases, the J end lost 2 bases, and 8 bases lay between the germline ends. The CDR3 runs 15 residues. Germline loops: CDR1 LNHNV, CDR2 YYDKDF (reference sequence). The CDR3 DNA sequence: TGTGCCACCAGCAGAGATGCAGGTGCCTACAATGAGCAGTTCTTC. It is translated as CATSRDAGAYNEQFF.

This chain connects TRBV28 to TRBJ1-1, with D perhaps matching TRBD1 (5 bases). This CDR3 has 15 residues. Germline lookup yields CDR1 MDHEN and CDR2 SYDVKM. V lost 6 bases and J lost 0, with 14 bases in between. In DNA form, the CDR3 reads TGTGCCAGCAGCTCGCCGGGACCGATGAACACTGAAGCTTTCTTT. Protein product: CASSSPGPMNTEAFF.

This clone was seen more than once but under ten times. J is TRBJ1-1 and V is TRBV14; D call uncertain. Deletions cut 0 bases from V and 3 bases from J, with 8 bases between. The CDR3 sequence is 14 residues long. CDR1 and CDR2 from the germline V gene are SGHDN and FVKESK. CDR3 region: CASSQDRQYTEAFF. The CDR3 nucleotides read TGTGCCAGCAGCCAAGATCGGCAGTACACTGAAGCTTTCTTT.